Listed below are T cell receptor beta chains from one sample, sequenced in a study of human thymus T cells. Libraries were prepared by immunoSEQ multiplex PCR; TCRdb keeps only in-frame clonotypes and omits some of them. The sample has tens of thousands of clones, roughly 95% seen once. The sample was thymus tissue. Receptors were obtained from a girl under two years old with a congenital heart defect but otherwise immunologically healthy. Each CDR3 is given with its conserved first and last residue. D genes are given only for firm matches. Clone size, where shown, is once, few, many, or a class for clones that have expanded.

CDR3 protein: CASSRRAGDYGYTF
CDR3 DNA: TGTGCCAGCTCTCGCCGGGCAGGGGACTATGGCTACACCTTC
J gene: TRBJ1-2
D gene: NA
clone size: NA
V gene: TRBV18

CDR3 protein: CASSLLSGRATYNEQFF
CDR3 DNA: TGTGCCAGCAGTTTATTGAGCGGGAGGGCCACTTACAATGAGCAGTTCTTC
J gene: TRBJ2-1
D gene: TRBD2
clone size: NA
V gene: TRBV28

CDR3 protein: CASSNGTLNTGELFF
CDR3 DNA: TGTGCCAGCAGTAACGGGACACTGAACACCGGGGAGCTGTTTTTT
J gene: TRBJ2-2
D gene: NA
clone size: NA
V gene: TRBV28

CDR3 protein: CASSVTPGDGSLTGELFF
CDR3 DNA: TGTGCCAGCAGCGTAACCCCCGGGGACGGGAGCCTCACCGGGGAGCTGTTTTTT
J gene: TRBJ2-2
D gene: NA
clone size: NA
V gene: TRBV9

CDR3 protein: CASTTDSRSGNTIYF
CDR3 DNA: TGTGCCAGCACCACAGACTCTCGCTCTGGAAACACCATATATTTT
J gene: TRBJ1-3
D gene: NA
clone size: NA
V gene: TRBV5-4

CDR3 protein: CASSSRTGGHSGANEKLFF
CDR3 DNA: TGTGCCAGCAGCTCCAGGACAGGGGGCCACTCTGGGGCTAATGAAAAACTGTTTTTT
J gene: TRBJ1-4
D gene: TRBD1
clone size: NA
V gene: TRBV7-6

CDR3 protein: CAISNGTNGAFF
CDR3 DNA: TGTGCCATCAGTAATGGGACCAACGGAGCTTTCTTT
J gene: TRBJ1-1
D gene: NA
clone size: NA
V gene: TRBV10-3

CDR3 protein: CASSLGVAGKDTQYF
CDR3 DNA: TGTGCCAGCAGCTTAGGGGTAGCGGGAAAGGATACGCAGTATTTT
J gene: TRBJ2-3
D gene: TRBD2
clone size: NA
V gene: TRBV7-3

CDR3 protein: CASSLEVGDTQYF
CDR3 DNA: TGTGCCAGCAGCTTGGAGGTTGGGGATACGCAGTATTTT
J gene: TRBJ2-3
D gene: NA
clone size: NA
V gene: TRBV5-4

CDR3 protein: CAWSVPGRTSGSRSYEQYF
CDR3 DNA: TGTGCCTGGAGTGTACCGGGGAGGACTAGCGGGAGCAGGTCCTACGAGCAGTACTTC
J gene: TRBJ2-7
D gene: TRBD2
clone size: NA
V gene: TRBV30

CDR3 protein: CASSLVLVLGRIPYNEQFF
CDR3 DNA: TGTGCCAGCAGCCTCGTCCTGGTTCTCGGGCGGATACCCTACAATGAGCAGTTCTTC
J gene: TRBJ2-1
D gene: NA
clone size: NA
V gene: TRBV5-6

CDR3 protein: CASGETYEQYF
CDR3 DNA: TGTGCCAGCGGGGAAACCTACGAGCAGTACTTC
J gene: TRBJ2-7
D gene: NA
clone size: once
V gene: TRBV28

CDR3 protein: CASSGDTGKPREQYF
CDR3 DNA: TGTGCCAGCAGTGGAGACACAGGGAAACCACGCGAGCAGTACTTC
J gene: TRBJ2-7
D gene: NA
clone size: NA
V gene: TRBV2

CDR3 protein: CATSREGPSDKNQPQHF
CDR3 DNA: TGTGCCACCAGCAGAGAGGGCCCCTCTGACAAGAATCAGCCCCAGCATTTT
J gene: TRBJ1-5
D gene: NA
clone size: NA
V gene: TRBV15

CDR3 protein: CASSSLAVKYF
CDR3 DNA: TGTGCCAGCAGCTCTTTAGCGGTGAAGTACTTC
J gene: TRBJ2-7
D gene: NA
clone size: NA
V gene: TRBV7-9

CDR3 protein: CSVESRGETQYF
CDR3 DNA: TGCAGCGTTGAATCAAGGGGGGAGACCCAGTACTTC
J gene: TRBJ2-5
D gene: NA
clone size: NA
V gene: TRBV29-1

CDR3 protein: CASSQDRLNEQIQETQYF
CDR3 DNA: TGCGCCAGCAGCCAAGATCGGCTGAACGAGCAGATTCAAGAGACCCAGTACTTC
J gene: TRBJ2-5
D gene: NA
clone size: NA
V gene: TRBV4-1

CDR3 protein: CASSLSGQGSKQYF
CDR3 DNA: TGTGCCAGCAGTTTATCAGGACAGGGATCGAAGCAGTACTTC
J gene: TRBJ2-7
D gene: TRBD1
clone size: NA
V gene: TRBV27

CDR3 protein: CASSVEREISYEQYF
CDR3 DNA: TGTGCCAGCAGTGTGGAGCGGGAGATTTCCTACGAGCAGTACTTC
J gene: TRBJ2-7
D gene: TRBD2
clone size: NA
V gene: TRBV2

CDR3 protein: CASSPDRDPNEKLFF
CDR3 DNA: TGTGCCAGCAGTCCCGACAGGGATCCTAATGAAAAACTGTTTTTT
J gene: TRBJ1-4
D gene: TRBD1
clone size: NA
V gene: TRBV6-5

CDR3 protein: CASSLHPITGTSGSFGEQFF
CDR3 DNA: TGCGCCAGCAGCCTACATCCCATTACCGGGACTAGCGGGAGTTTTGGGGAGCAGTTCTTC
J gene: TRBJ2-1
D gene: TRBD2
clone size: NA
V gene: TRBV4-1

CDR3 protein: CASSFEKLFF
CDR3 DNA: TGTGCCAGTTCCTTCGAAAAACTGTTTTTT
J gene: TRBJ1-4
D gene: NA
clone size: NA
V gene: TRBV18

CDR3 protein: CASSPNWTGGPNEKLFF
CDR3 DNA: TGTGCCAGCAGCCCAAATTGGACAGGGGGCCCTAATGAAAAACTGTTTTTT
J gene: TRBJ1-4
D gene: TRBD1
clone size: NA
V gene: TRBV27

CDR3 protein: CASSKRQYLPATSGSPSSYNEQFF
CDR3 DNA: TGTGCCAGCAGCAAACGACAGTACCTTCCGGCGACTAGCGGGAGTCCGAGCTCCTACAATGAGCAGTTCTTC
J gene: TRBJ2-1
D gene: NA
clone size: NA
V gene: TRBV21-1

CDR3 protein: CASSPLTSGSSYNEQFF
CDR3 DNA: TGTGCCAGCAGCCCTCTGACTAGCGGGAGCTCCTACAATGAGCAGTTCTTC
J gene: TRBJ2-1
D gene: TRBD2
clone size: NA
V gene: TRBV5-6

CDR3 protein: CASSCCRWDTQYF
CDR3 DNA: TGTGCCAGCAGCTGCTGTCGTTGGGATACGCAGTATTTT
J gene: TRBJ2-3
D gene: NA
clone size: NA
V gene: TRBV7-9

CDR3 protein: CASSSSGIQKLFF
CDR3 DNA: TGTGCCAGCAGCTCAAGCGGGATACAAAAACTGTTTTTT
J gene: TRBJ1-4
D gene: NA
clone size: NA
V gene: TRBV5-4

CDR3 protein: CSEKKDRDTNTEAFF
CDR3 DNA: TGCAGCGAAAAAAAGGACAGAGATACGAACACTGAAGCTTTCTTT
J gene: TRBJ1-1
D gene: NA
clone size: NA
V gene: TRBV29-1

CDR3 protein: CASSLGRGRSYNEQFF
CDR3 DNA: TGTGCCAGCAGCTTAGGCAGGGGTCGTTCCTACAATGAGCAGTTCTTC
J gene: TRBJ2-1
D gene: NA
clone size: NA
V gene: TRBV7-9

CDR3 protein: CSVVGDRSGGYGYTF
CDR3 DNA: TGCAGCGTTGTGGGGGACAGATCAGGGGGCTATGGCTACACCTTC
J gene: TRBJ1-2
D gene: TRBD1
clone size: NA
V gene: TRBV29-1

CDR3 protein: CASSTGYVGKLFF
CDR3 DNA: TGTGCCAGCAGTACAGGGTATGTCGGAAAACTGTTTTTT
J gene: TRBJ1-4
D gene: NA
clone size: NA
V gene: TRBV2

CDR3 protein: CASSSKGDVDTGELFF
CDR3 DNA: TGTGCCAGCAGCTCCAAGGGAGACGTGGACACCGGGGAGCTGTTTTTT
J gene: TRBJ2-2
D gene: NA
clone size: NA
V gene: TRBV7-9